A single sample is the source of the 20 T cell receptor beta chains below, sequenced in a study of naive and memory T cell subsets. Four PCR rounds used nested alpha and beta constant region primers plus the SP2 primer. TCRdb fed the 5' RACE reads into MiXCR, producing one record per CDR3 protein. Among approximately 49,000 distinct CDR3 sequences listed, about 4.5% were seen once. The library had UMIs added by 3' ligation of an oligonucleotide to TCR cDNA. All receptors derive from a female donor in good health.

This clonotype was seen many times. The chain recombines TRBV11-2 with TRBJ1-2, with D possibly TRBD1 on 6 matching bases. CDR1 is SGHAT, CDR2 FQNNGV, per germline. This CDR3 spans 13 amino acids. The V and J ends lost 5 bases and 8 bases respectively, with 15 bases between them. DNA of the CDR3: TGTGCCAGCAGCCAAAACAGGGAAAGGGGCTACACCTTC. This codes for CASSQNRERGYTF.

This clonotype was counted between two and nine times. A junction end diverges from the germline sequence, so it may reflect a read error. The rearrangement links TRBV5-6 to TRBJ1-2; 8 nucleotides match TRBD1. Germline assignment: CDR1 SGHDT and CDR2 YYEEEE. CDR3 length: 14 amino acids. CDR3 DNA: TGTGCCAGCAGGAAAGGACAGGGTCCCTATGGCGACACCTTC. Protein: CASRKGQGPYGDTF.

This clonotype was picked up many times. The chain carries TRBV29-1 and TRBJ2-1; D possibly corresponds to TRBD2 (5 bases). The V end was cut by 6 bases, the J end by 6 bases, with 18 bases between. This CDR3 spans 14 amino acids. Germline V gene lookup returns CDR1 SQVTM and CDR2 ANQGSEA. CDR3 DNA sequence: TGCAGCGTCGTACTCACCACTAGACCCAATGAGCAGTTCTTC. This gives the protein CSVVLTTRPNEQFF.

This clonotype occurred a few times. Here the CDR3 reads CASSFRGPKRVQYF. The CDR3 region has the DNA TGTGCCAGCAGCTTTCGGGGGCCCAAGCGTGTGCAGTACTTC. The rearrangement joins TRBV5-6 to TRBJ2-7; possibly TRBD1 or TRBD2 for D (6 bases each). The CDR3 totals 14 residues. Germline lookup yields CDR1 SGHDT and CDR2 YYEEEE. V gave up 2 bases and J gave up 9 bases, with 18 bases separating them. Filled out from reference TRBV5-6 and TRBJ2-7, the complete variable domain reads DAGVTQSPTHLIKTRGQQVTLRCSPKSGHDTVSWYQQALGQGPQFIFQYYEEEERQRGNFPDRFSGHQFPNYSSELNVNALLLGDSALYLCASSFRGPKRVQYFGPGTRLTVT.

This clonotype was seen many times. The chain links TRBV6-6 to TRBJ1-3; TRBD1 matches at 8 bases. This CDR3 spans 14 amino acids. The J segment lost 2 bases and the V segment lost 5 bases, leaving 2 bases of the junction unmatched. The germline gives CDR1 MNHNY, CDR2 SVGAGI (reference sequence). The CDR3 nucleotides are TGTGCCAGCAGTCCGGACAGGGCTGGAAACACCATATATTTT. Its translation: CASSPDRAGNTIYF.

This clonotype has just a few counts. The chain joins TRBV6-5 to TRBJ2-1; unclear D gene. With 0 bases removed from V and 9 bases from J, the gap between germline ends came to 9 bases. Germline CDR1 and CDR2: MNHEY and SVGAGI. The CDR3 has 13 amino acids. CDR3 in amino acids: CASSYSLYGEQFF. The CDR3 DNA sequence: TGTGCCAGCAGTTACTCCTTGTACGGTGAGCAGTTCTTC.

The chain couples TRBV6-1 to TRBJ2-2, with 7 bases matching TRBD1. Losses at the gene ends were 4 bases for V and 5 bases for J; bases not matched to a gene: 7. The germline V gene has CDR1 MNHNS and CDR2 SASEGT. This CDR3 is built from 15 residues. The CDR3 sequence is CASSAPSGGTGELFF. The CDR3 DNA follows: TGTGCCAGCAGTGCGCCTTCAGGGGGTACCGGGGAGCTGTTTTTT.

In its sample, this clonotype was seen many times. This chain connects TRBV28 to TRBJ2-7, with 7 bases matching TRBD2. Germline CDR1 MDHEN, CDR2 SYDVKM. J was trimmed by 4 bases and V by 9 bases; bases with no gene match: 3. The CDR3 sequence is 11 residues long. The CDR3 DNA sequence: TGTGCCAGTACTAGCGCATACGAGCAGTACTTC. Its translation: CASTSAYEQYF.

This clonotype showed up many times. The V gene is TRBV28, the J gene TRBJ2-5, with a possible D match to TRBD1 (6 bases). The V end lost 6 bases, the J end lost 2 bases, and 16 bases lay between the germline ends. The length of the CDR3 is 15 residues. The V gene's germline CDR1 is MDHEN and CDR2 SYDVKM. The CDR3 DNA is TGTGCCAGCAGACCCTGGACAGAAATGCAAGAGACCCAGTACTTC. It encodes CASRPWTEMQETQYF.

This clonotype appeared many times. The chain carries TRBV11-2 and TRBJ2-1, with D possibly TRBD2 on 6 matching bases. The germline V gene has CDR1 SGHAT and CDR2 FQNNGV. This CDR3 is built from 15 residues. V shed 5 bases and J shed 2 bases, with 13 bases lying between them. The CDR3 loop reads CASSLSGGTYNEQFF. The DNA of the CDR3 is TGTGCCAGCAGCCTTAGCGGAGGGACCTACAATGAGCAGTTCTTC.

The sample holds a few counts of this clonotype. CDR3 protein: CASRPSGTSGRYEQFF. The DNA for the CDR3 is TGTGCCAGCAGGCCCTCCGGGACTAGCGGGAGGTATGAGCAGTTCTTC. The chain uses TRBV6-1 and TRBJ2-1, with 15 bases identical to TRBD2. This CDR3 has 16 residues. Germline lookup yields CDR1 MNHNS and CDR2 SASEGT. V gave up 6 bases and J gave up 8 bases; unmatched junction bases: 8.

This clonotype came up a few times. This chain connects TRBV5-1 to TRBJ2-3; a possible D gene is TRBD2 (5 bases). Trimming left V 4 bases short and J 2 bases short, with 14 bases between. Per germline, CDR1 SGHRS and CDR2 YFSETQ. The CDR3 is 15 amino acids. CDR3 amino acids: CASSRPSGTTDTQYF. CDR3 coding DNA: TGCGCCAGCAGCCGACCGAGCGGAACCACAGATACGCAGTATTTT.

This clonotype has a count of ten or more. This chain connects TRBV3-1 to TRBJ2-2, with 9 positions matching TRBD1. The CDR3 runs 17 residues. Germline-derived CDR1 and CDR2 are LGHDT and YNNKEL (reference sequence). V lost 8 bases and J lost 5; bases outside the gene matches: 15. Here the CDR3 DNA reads TGTGCCAGCGGCGTGGGGGAGTGGACAGGGGCTACCGGGGAGCTGTTTTTT. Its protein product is CASGVGEWTGATGELFF.

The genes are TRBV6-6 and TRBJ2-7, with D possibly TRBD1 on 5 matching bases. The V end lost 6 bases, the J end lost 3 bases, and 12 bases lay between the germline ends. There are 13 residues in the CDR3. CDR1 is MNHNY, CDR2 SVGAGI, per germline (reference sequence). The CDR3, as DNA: TGTGCCAGCAGAACAGGAGTCTACTACGAGCAGTACTTC. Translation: CASRTGVYYEQYF.

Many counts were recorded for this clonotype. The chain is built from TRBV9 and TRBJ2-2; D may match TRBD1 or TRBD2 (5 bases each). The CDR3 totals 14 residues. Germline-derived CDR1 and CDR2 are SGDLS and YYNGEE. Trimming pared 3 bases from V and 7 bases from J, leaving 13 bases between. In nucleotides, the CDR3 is TGTGCCAGCAGCGAGACAGCCGGAGGCGGGGAGCTGTTTTTT. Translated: CASSETAGGGELFF. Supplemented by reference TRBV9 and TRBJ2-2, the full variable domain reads DSGVTQTPKHLITATGQRVTLRCSPRSGDLSVYWYQQSLDQGLQFLIQYYNGEERAKGNILERFSAQQFPDLHSELNLSSLELGDSALYFCASSETAGGGELFFGEGSRLTVL.

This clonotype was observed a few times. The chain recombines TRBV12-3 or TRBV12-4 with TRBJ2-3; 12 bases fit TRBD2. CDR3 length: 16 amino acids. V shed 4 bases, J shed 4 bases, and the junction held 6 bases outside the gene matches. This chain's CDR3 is CASSYRTSGNPDTQYF. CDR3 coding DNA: TGTGCCAGCAGTTACCGGACTAGCGGGAATCCAGATACGCAGTATTTT.

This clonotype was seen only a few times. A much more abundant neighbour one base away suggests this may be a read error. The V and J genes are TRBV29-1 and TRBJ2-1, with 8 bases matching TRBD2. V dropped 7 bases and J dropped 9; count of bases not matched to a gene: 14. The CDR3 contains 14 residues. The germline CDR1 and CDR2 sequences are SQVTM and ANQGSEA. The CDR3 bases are TGCAGCGCCCTCCGGACTAGCTGGGAGGGTGAGCAGTTCTTC. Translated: CSALRTSWEGEQFF.

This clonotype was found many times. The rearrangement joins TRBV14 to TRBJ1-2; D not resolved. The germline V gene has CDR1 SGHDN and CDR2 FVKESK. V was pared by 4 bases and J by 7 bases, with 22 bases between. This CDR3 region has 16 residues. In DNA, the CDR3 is TGTGCCAGCAGCCCCCAGCCGTGGTCCCTTAAGGCTGGCTACACCTTC. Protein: CASSPQPWSLKAGYTF.

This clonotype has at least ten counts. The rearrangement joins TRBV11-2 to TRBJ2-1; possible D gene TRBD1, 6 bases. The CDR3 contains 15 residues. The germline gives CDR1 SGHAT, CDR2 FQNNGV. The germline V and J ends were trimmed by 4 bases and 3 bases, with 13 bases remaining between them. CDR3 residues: CASSSTGRLYNEQFF. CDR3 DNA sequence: TGTGCCAGCAGCTCTACAGGGCGGCTCTACAATGAGCAGTTCTTC.

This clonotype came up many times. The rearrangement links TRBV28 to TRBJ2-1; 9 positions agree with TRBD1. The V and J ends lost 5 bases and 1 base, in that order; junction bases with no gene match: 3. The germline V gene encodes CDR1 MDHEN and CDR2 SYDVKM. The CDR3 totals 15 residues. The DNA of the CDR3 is TGTGCCAGCAGTCCCGGGACAGGGTCCTACAATGAGCAGTTCTTC. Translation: CASSPGTGSYNEQFF. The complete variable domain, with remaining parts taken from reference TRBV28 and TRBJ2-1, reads DVKVTQSSRYLVKRTGEKVFLECVQDMDHENMFWYRQDPGLGLRLIYFSYDVKMKEKGDIPEGYSVSREKKERFSLILESASTNQTSMYLCASSPGTGSYNEQFFGPGTRLTVL.